Below, 24 T cell receptor beta chains from the same sample are listed, as sequenced in a study of blood T cell repertoires in COVID-19. Libraries were prepared by immunoSEQ multiplex PCR; TCRdb keeps only in-frame clonotypes and omits some of them. The sample consists of about 240,000 clones, approximately 90% of them appearing once. The sequencing sample was made of PBMCs or T cells enriched from blood (not recorded which). These receptors all stem from a woman in her twenties or thirties who had recovered from COVID-19.

The chain recombines TRBV28 with TRBJ1-2; unclear D gene. Trimming removed 8 bases from V and 8 bases from J, with 24 bases in between. Germline loops: CDR1 MDHEN, CDR2 SYDVKM. The CDR3 has 15 amino acids. CDR3 in DNA: TGTGCCAGCTCCTTTCCGGGAGCCCGGGGTTTGGGCTACACCTTC. Its protein is CASSFPGARGLGYTF.

The rearrangement uses TRBV4-3 and TRBJ1-2; D may be TRBD1 (6 bases). The germline V gene has CDR1 LGHNA and CDR2 YSLEER. The length of the CDR3 is 15 residues. The V gene lost 0 bases and the J gene lost 7 bases, with 15 bases spanning the gap. The CDR3 nucleotides are TGCGCCAGCAGCCAAGAACCCAGGGGCCGCGGTGGCTACACCTTC. Amino acid sequence: CASSQEPRGRGGYTF.

The rearrangement joins TRBV15 to TRBJ1-2, with D tentatively TRBD1 (6 bases). Germline V CDR1 and CDR2: LNHNV, YYDKDF (reference sequence). The CDR3 length is 14 residues. V was trimmed by 1 base and J by 2 bases, leaving 8 bases between them. CDR3 in amino acids: CATSRGQVNYGYTF. The DNA for the CDR3 is TGTGCCACCAGCAGAGGACAGGTCAACTATGGCTACACCTTC.

CDR3: CASSFDTKQFF. The CDR3 DNA is TGTGCCAGCAGCTTCGATACTAAGCAGTTCTTC. The chain links TRBV7-2 to TRBJ2-1; D not resolved. Germline-derived CDR1 and CDR2 are SGHTA and FQGNSA. The CDR3 is made up of 11 amino acids. The germline V and J ends were trimmed by 3 bases and 11 bases, with 8 bases remaining between them.

The chain uses TRBV7-9 and TRBJ1-2; a possible D gene is TRBD1 (5 bases). V shed 4 bases and J shed 3 bases, with 9 bases lying between them. The CDR3 is 13 amino acids. Germline loops: CDR1 SEHNR, CDR2 FQNEAQ (reference sequence). CDR3 loop: CASSSGLDYGYTF. For the CDR3, the DNA is TGTGCCAGCAGCTCAGGGCTTGACTATGGCTACACCTTC.

The V call is TRBV3-1 (or the pseudogene TRBV3-2), the J call TRBJ2-7, with D maybe TRBD1 (5 bases). The CDR3 consists of 13 residues. The V end was cut by 4 bases, the J end by 2 bases, with 9 bases between. CDR1 LGHDT and CDR2 YNNKEL come from the germline V gene (reference sequence). CDR3 in amino acids: CASSPYRTYEQYF. The CDR3 DNA is TGTGCCAGCAGCCCCTACAGGACCTACGAGCAGTACTTC.

The chain joins TRBV5-6 to TRBJ2-2, with D hard to call. Germline CDR1 SGHDT, CDR2 YYEEEE. Trimming stripped 0 bases from V and 4 bases from J, with 16 bases between. This CDR3 comprises 17 residues. The CDR3 DNA is TGTGCCAGCAGCTTGGTTGGGCAGAGATGGCGCACCGGGGAGCTGTTTTTT. Translating it yields CASSLVGQRWRTGELFF.

The J gene is TRBJ2-1, the V gene TRBV11-2; the match to TRBD1 covers 8 bases. The CDR3 length is 15 residues. The junction had 7 bases not matched to a gene; V was cut back by 5 bases and J by 4 bases. Per the germline V gene, CDR1 is SGHAT and CDR2 is FQNNGV. CDR3 residues: CASSQPGQVYNEQFF. Here the CDR3 DNA reads TGTGCCAGCAGCCAACCGGGACAGGTGTACAATGAGCAGTTCTTC.

The chain has TRBV12-3 or TRBV12-4 and TRBJ1-2; D possibly corresponds to TRBD1 (6 bases). This CDR3 is built from 13 residues. V lost 5 bases, J lost 1 base, and 8 bases lay in between. CDR3 in DNA: TGTGCCAGCAGTCGACAGGATAACTATGGCTACACCTTC. Translation: CASSRQDNYGYTF.

This chain links TRBV18 with TRBJ1-4; no clear D gene. The CDR3 runs to 14 residues. Trimming took off 3 bases at V and 8 bases at J, with 13 bases between the two ends. The germline V gene encodes CDR1 KGHSH and CDR2 LQKENI. The CDR3 DNA reads as TGTGCCAGCTCACCGGGCCAGCCCTCAGAAAAACTGTTTTTT. As protein: CASSPGQPSEKLFF.

The V and J genes are TRBV5-3 and TRBJ1-5; 9 nucleotides agree with TRBD1. TRBV5-3 qualifies as an ORF whose function is uncertain. This CDR3 has 19 residues. After removal of 1 base from V and 3 bases from J, the junction contained 14 bases not matched to a gene. The CDR3 sequence is CARSLFCTPGQGANQPQHF. As DNA, the CDR3 is TGTGCCAGAAGCTTGTTCTGTACACCGGGACAGGGTGCCAATCAGCCCCAGCATTTT.

About this clone itself: This same CDR3 is encoded by further DNA sequences in the sample. The rearrangement uses TRBV19 and TRBJ2-3, with TRBD2 identical over 8 bases. V lost 3 bases, J lost 1 base, and 3 bases stayed unmatched. This CDR3 is 15 amino acids long. Germline-derived CDR1 and CDR2 are LNHDA and SQIVND (reference sequence). CDR3 nucleotide sequence: TGTGCCAGTAGTATCCTAGCGGGTGGCACAGATACGCAGTATTTT. Protein sequence: CASSILAGGTDTQYF. The variable domain in full, completed from reference TRBV19 and TRBJ2-3, reads DGGITQSPKYLFRKEGQNVTLSCEQNLNHDAMYWYRQDPGQGLRLIYYSQIVNDFQKGDIAEGYSVSREKKESFPLTVTSAQKNPTAFYLCASSILAGGTDTQYFGPGTRLTVL.

The count of this clone is one. J is TRBJ2-1 and V is TRBV4-2; D perhaps matches TRBD2 (6 bases). V was shortened by 0 bases and J by 7 bases, with 16 bases between the two germline ends. CDR1 and CDR2 (germline): LGHNA, YNFKEQ. This CDR3 region has 16 residues. In nucleotides, the CDR3 is TGTGCCAGCAGCCAAGATCTAGGGTTTCGGGGGAATGAGCAGTTCTTC. This translates into CASSQDLGFRGNEQFF.

The chain links TRBV28 to TRBJ1-6; D gene ambiguous. CDR1 is MDHEN, CDR2 SYDVKM, per germline. The ends were cut back, 1 base at V and 3 bases at J, with 16 bases in the middle. The CDR3 totals 18 residues. CDR3 sequence (DNA): TGTGCCAGCAGTTTATCCCAGAGAGGGCCCAGCTATAATTCACCCCTCCACTTT. Its protein product is CASSLSQRGPSYNSPLHF. The entire variable domain, with the rest obtained from reference TRBV28 and TRBJ1-6, is as follows: DVKVTQSSRYLVKRTGEKVFLECVQDMDHENMFWYRQDPGLGLRLIYFSYDVKMKEKGDIPEGYSVSREKKERFSLILESASTNQTSMYLCASSLSQRGPSYNSPLHFGNGTRLTVT.

The gene calls are TRBV19 and TRBJ1-2; 7 positions agree with TRBD1. This CDR3 is 14 amino acids long. Germline CDR1 LNHDA, CDR2 SQIVND (reference sequence). The J segment lost 4 bases and the V segment lost 4 bases, leaving 6 bases of the junction unmatched. CDR3 amino acids: CASSSGTVIYGYTF. The CDR3 nucleotides are TGTGCCAGTAGTAGCGGGACAGTCATCTATGGCTACACCTTC.

Only a few counts were recorded for this clone. J is TRBJ1-1 and V is TRBV20-1, with TRBD1 matching 7 bases. Trimming took 7 bases from V and 5 from J; bases not matched to a gene: 4. Germline V gives CDR1 DFQATT, CDR2 SNEGSKA (reference sequence). The CDR3 is made up of 11 amino acids. The CDR3 sequence is CSVKTGTEAFF. As DNA, the CDR3 is TGCAGTGTTAAGACAGGGACTGAAGCTTTCTTT.

This chain connects TRBV27 to TRBJ2-7; tentatively, D is TRBD1 (6 bases). From germline, CDR1 is MNHEY and CDR2 SMNVEV (reference sequence). V was pared by 3 bases and J by 2 bases, with 8 bases between. The CDR3 length is 13 residues. For the CDR3, the DNA is TGTGCCAGCAGTTTTGGACAGACCTACGAGCAGTACTTC. Translation: CASSFGQTYEQYF.

This clone showed up just once. The chain couples TRBV9 to TRBJ1-6, with TRBD1 identical over 7 bases. Germline CDR1 is SGDLS and CDR2 is YYNGEE. CDR3 length: 16 amino acids. V shed 3 bases, J shed 6 bases, and the junction held 9 bases outside the gene matches. This CDR3 is CASSERPGGGNSPLHF. DNA for the CDR3: TGTGCCAGCAGCGAAAGACCAGGGGGAGGTAATTCACCCCTCCACTTT.

J is TRBJ1-1 and V is TRBV7-2; possibly TRBD1 for D (5 bases). CDR3 length equals 13 residues. Looked up from germline, CDR1 is SGHTA and CDR2 is FQGNSA. The V gene lost 0 bases and the J gene lost 11 bases, with 13 bases spanning the gap. In DNA form, the CDR3 reads TGTGCCAGCAGCTTAGCGGCAGCAGGGTACGCTTTCTTT. Protein product: CASSLAAAGYAFF.

The chain uses TRBV28 and TRBJ2-2; a weak D match, TRBD2 (6 bases). Germline V gene data show CDR1 as MDHEN and CDR2 as SYDVKM. The CDR3 extends over 15 amino acids. Between the trimmed V and J ends, which lost 3 bases and 4 bases, there was a span of 12 bases. DNA of the CDR3: TGTGCCAGCAGTTTTTCCGTAGCGGCCACCGGGGAGCTGTTTTTT. Translation: CASSFSVAATGELFF.

The table lists this clone with a count of one. The genes are TRBV7-2 and TRBJ2-2, with D possibly matching TRBD2 (5 bases). V was shortened by 4 bases and J by 3 bases, with 12 bases between the two germline ends. The length of the CDR3 is 15 residues. CDR1 is SGHTA and CDR2 is FQGNSA in the germline V gene. In DNA form, the CDR3 reads TGTGCCAGCAGCTCAGAGGGTTTGGACACCGGGGAGCTGTTTTTT. Translation: CASSSEGLDTGELFF.

The chain recombines TRBV30 with TRBJ2-1; the match to TRBD2 covers 9 bases. V lost 4 bases and J lost 7; bases outside the gene matches: 8. This CDR3 contains 14 residues. Looked up from germline, CDR1 is GTSNPN and CDR2 is SVGIG (reference sequence). This CDR3 is CAWTSGLARNEQFF. The CDR3 DNA sequence: TGTGCCTGGACCAGCGGACTAGCGAGGAATGAGCAGTTCTTC.

This clone was picked up one time. The rearrangement links TRBV9 to TRBJ2-1; D is perhaps TRBD2 (5 bases). CDR1 and CDR2 from the germline V gene are SGDLS and YYNGEE. The CDR3 is 15 residues long. Between the trimmed V and J ends, which lost 1 base and 10 bases, there was a span of 18 bases. CDR3 in DNA: TGTGCCAGCAGCGTACTGAACGGGAATGTAGAGGAGCAGTTCTTC. It yields the protein CASSVLNGNVEEQFF.

This clone has a single count. V gene TRBV6-6 combines with J gene TRBJ1-2; 11 bases map to TRBD1. V dropped 5 bases and J dropped 12; count of bases not matched to a gene: 8. Germline V gene lookup returns CDR1 MNHNY and CDR2 SVGAGI (reference sequence). This CDR3 spans 13 amino acids. The CDR3 DNA reads as TGTGCCAGCAGTCCCGGGACAGGGGGGAAGGACACCTTC. It specifies CASSPGTGGKDTF.